These 9 T cell receptor beta chains share one sample of origin, sequenced in a study of shared clonotypes between healthy human individuals. Generated by immunoSEQ multiplex PCR, the TCRdb table keeps only in-frame clones and is missing some. The sample has 600,000 to 750,000 clones; 60% to 80% are singletons. The sequencing sample was made of memory CD4+ T cells sorted from blood. Noted subset: CD45RA-negative fraction. Receptors were obtained from a woman aged 30 to 39 in good health.

V gene TRBV15 combines with J gene TRBJ1-3; 7 nucleotides align to TRBD1. V lost 1 base to trimming and J lost 0 bases; unmatched junction nucleotides: 12. CDR1 and CDR2 from the germline V gene are LNHNV and YYDKDF (reference sequence). This CDR3 has 19 amino acids. The CDR3 loop is CATSRAKGKGASSGNTIYF. Written as DNA, the CDR3 is TGTGCCACCAGCAGAGCAAAGGGAAAGGGGGCGAGCTCTGGAAACACCATATATTTT.

This chain connects TRBV14 to TRBJ1-1, with TRBD1 matching 7 bases. Germline-derived CDR1 and CDR2 are SGHDN and FVKESK. The CDR3 is 17 residues long. Trimming at V came to 0 bases and at J to 4 bases, leaving 11 bases not matched to a gene. CDR3 sequence: CASSQEELGGTATEAFF. The CDR3 nucleotides are TGTGCCAGCAGCCAAGAAGAGCTTGGGGGGACAGCCACTGAAGCTTTCTTT.

The rearrangement joins TRBV9 to TRBJ2-7; D remains ambiguous. CDR3 length: 13 amino acids. Germline V gives CDR1 SGDLS, CDR2 YYNGEE. V lost 4 bases and J 7 bases, leaving 15 bases between the germline ends. CDR3 DNA sequence: TGTGCCAGCAGCCCTCTAGGCTGGTGGGAGCAGTACTTC. Protein sequence: CASSPLGWWEQYF.

This clone occurred a few times. The CDR3 loop reads CASSVAPDPYEQYF. In DNA, the CDR3 is TGTGCCAGCAGCGTAGCTCCAGATCCCTACGAGCAGTACTTC. The J gene is TRBJ2-5, the V gene TRBV9; D is undetermined. The end of the DNA fits TRBJ2-7 better, so the J call may be wrong. Per germline, CDR1 SGDLS and CDR2 YYNGEE. The CDR3 is made up of 14 amino acids.

This chain connects TRBV27 to TRBJ2-1; D may be TRBD1 (5 bases). This CDR3 contains 15 residues. Germline CDR1 and CDR2: MNHEY and SMNVEV (reference sequence). V lost 3 bases and J 2 bases, leaving 11 bases between the germline ends. CDR3 loop: CASSFTQDTYNEQFF. The CDR3 bases are TGTGCCAGCAGTTTTACCCAGGACACCTACAATGAGCAGTTCTTC.

This clone was seen many times. V and J are TRBV6-4 and TRBJ1-5; no definite D call. CDR1 MRHNA and CDR2 SNTAGT come from the germline V gene. Between the trimmed V and J ends, which lost 4 bases and 4 bases, there was a span of 14 bases. This CDR3 comprises 15 residues. CDR3 nucleotide sequence: TGTGCCAGCAGTGTGAACGGGGAAGAGAATCAGCCCCAGCATTTT. Translating gives CASSVNGEENQPQHF.

Remarks on this clone: Within the sample, other DNA sequences also encode this same CDR3. The V call is TRBV7-2, the J call TRBJ2-1, with TRBD2 as a possible D gene (6 bases). V lost 5 bases to trimming and J lost 4 bases, with 15 bases between them. Germline CDR1 and CDR2: SGHTA and FQGNSA. This CDR3 comprises 15 residues. CDR3: CASSPQRDSYNEQFF. In DNA form, the CDR3 reads TGTGCCAGCAGCCCACAACGGGACTCGTACAATGAGCAGTTCTTC.

A note on this clone: The same CDR3 is also encoded by other DNA sequences in this sample. This chain links TRBV27 with TRBJ2-7; D is possibly TRBD1 or TRBD2 (5 bases each). The CDR3 covers 14 residues. V was trimmed by 4 bases and J by 2 bases, leaving 12 bases between them. CDR1 and CDR2 from the germline V gene are MNHEY and SMNVEV (reference sequence). The CDR3 sequence: CASSSSGRTYEQYF. As DNA, the CDR3 is TGTGCCAGCAGTTCATCAGGGAGAACCTACGAGCAGTACTTC.

This chain links TRBV23-1 with TRBJ2-7, with 8 bases lining up with TRBD1. TRBV23-1 belongs to the ORF category, with a function that is uncertain. The CDR3 consists of 16 residues. V lost 0 bases to trimming and J lost 5 bases; unmatched junction nucleotides: 9. Written as DNA, the CDR3 is TGCGCCAGCAGTCAATCCCATTCTCGGACAGGGAACGAGCAGTACTTC. It translates to CASSQSHSRTGNEQYF.